This TCR beta chain is from a study of PD-L1 blockade in urothelial cancer. At the level of the study: Investigators checked blood 3 weeks (second dose) and 6 weeks after treatment start. Typically, measured as a median, blood samples had 140,000 or so T cells.

Time point defined: pretreatment peripheral blood. Locally advanced or metastatic urothelial carcinoma was present in patients. Assay: immunoSEQ multiplex PCR; the TCRdb copy retains only in-frame clones and omits some. The sample contains tens of thousands of clones, roughly 90% of which appear only once. Worth noting for this clone: Its antigen remains unidentified.

Findings of the study overall: Greater 3-week expansion of tumor-associated blood clones was recorded for durable-benefit patients.

Trimming stripped 3 bases from V and 0 bases from J, with 9 bases between. Germline V gene data show CDR1 as LGHNA and CDR2 as YSLEER. The CDR3 extends over 15 amino acids. The sequences come from PBMCs, collected around atezolizumab (anti-PD-L1) treatment. This sequence originates from a man between 60 and 75 years old with urothelial cancer. This chain uses TRBV4-3 with TRBJ1-3, with D possibly TRBD1 on 5 matching bases. CDR3 DNA: TGCGCCAGCAGCCATGGGGGGAACTCTGGAAACACCATATATTTT. Amino acids: CASSHGGNSGNTIYF.